Each of the 30 T cell receptor beta chains below was sequenced from the same sample in a study of CD8 T cells in ankylosing spondylitis. TCRdb re-called the 5' RACE reads with MiXCR, one entry per CDR3 protein. Here the sample spans 150,000 to 250,000 distinct CDR3 sequences, 9.5% to 15% being singletons. Specimen: blood, either unsorted or a sorted T cell fraction (not recorded which). These TCRs come from a male donor with ankylosing spondylitis or in good health (not recorded which).

V gene TRBV5-6 combines with J gene TRBJ1-1; D is uncertain. The length of the CDR3 is 12 residues. Trimming pared 7 bases from V and 8 bases from J, leaving 15 bases between. Germline V lookup: CDR1 SGHDT, CDR2 YYEEEE. CDR3 loop: CASSAYLAEAFF. CDR3 DNA sequence: TGTGCCAGCTCAGCTTATCTAGCGGAAGCTTTCTTT. Filled out from reference TRBV5-6 and TRBJ1-1, the complete variable domain reads DAGVTQSPTHLIKTRGQQVTLRCSPKSGHDTVSWYQQALGQGPQFIFQYYEEEERQRGNFPDRFSGHQFPNYSSELNVNALLLGDSALYLCASSAYLAEAFFGQGTRLTVV.

The gene calls are TRBV5-1 and TRBJ2-1; 14 bases fit TRBD2. This CDR3 contains 15 residues. With 3 bases clipped from V and 10 bases from J, the junction kept 6 bases outside the gene matches. Germline CDR1 reads SGHRS; CDR2 reads YFSETQ. The DNA for the CDR3 is TGCGCCAGCAGCTCCTCGGGACTAGCGGGAGACGAGCAGTTCTTC. Protein sequence: CASSSSGLAGDEQFF.

V is TRBV5-1 and J is TRBJ2-7; TRBD1 is a possible D gene (5 bases). Germline assignment: CDR1 SGHRS and CDR2 YFSETQ. CDR3 length: 13 residues. V lost 4 bases, J lost 5 bases, and 13 bases lay in between. The CDR3 bases are TGCGCCAGCAGCCTAACAGGAGCCAACGAGCAGTACTTC. Translation: CASSLTGANEQYF. The whole variable domain, filled in from reference TRBV5-1 and TRBJ2-7, reads KAGVTQTPRYLIKTRGQQVTLSCSPISGHRSVSWYQQTPGQGLQFLFEYFSETQRNKGNFPGRFSGRQFSNSRSEMNVSTLELGDSALYLCASSLTGANEQYFGPGTRLTVT.

V is TRBV6-5 and J is TRBJ2-1, with 10 bases aligning to TRBD2. This CDR3 has 16 amino acids. Trimming cost V 4 bases and J 4 bases; bases outside gene matches: 7. The germline V gene encodes CDR1 MNHEY and CDR2 SVGAGI. This CDR3 is CASSLKLLAGYNEQFF. The CDR3 DNA is TGTGCCAGCAGTTTGAAGTTACTAGCGGGATACAATGAGCAGTTCTTC.

This rearrangement joins TRBV10-3 to TRBJ2-3; 16 bases agree with TRBD2. The V gene's germline CDR1 is ENHRY and CDR2 SYGVKD. The CDR3 has 20 amino acids. The V gene end was trimmed by 5 bases and the J gene end by 4 bases; junction bases not matched to a gene: 15. CDR3 protein: CAISRPGTSGGAGIADTQYF. CDR3 bases: TGTGCCATCAGTCGCCCGGGGACTAGCGGGGGGGCCGGAATAGCAGATACGCAGTATTTT.

The table lists this clonotype with a few counts. The V and J genes are TRBV7-8 and TRBJ2-2; TRBD2 matches 8 bases. Germline V gives CDR1 SGHVS, CDR2 FQNEAQ. The CDR3 covers 17 residues. Trimming at V came to 0 bases and at J to 1 base, leaving 4 bases not matched to a gene. CDR3 region: CASSLAEAGGNTGELFF. CDR3 in DNA: TGTGCCAGCAGCTTAGCCGAGGCGGGGGGGAACACCGGGGAGCTGTTTTTT. Looking up the rest from reference TRBV7-8 and TRBJ2-2 gives the full variable domain: GAGVSQSPRYKVAKRGQDVALRCDPISGHVSLFWYQQALGQGPEFLTYFQNEAQLDKSGLPSDRFFAERPEGSVSTLKIQRTQQEDSAVYLCASSLAEAGGNTGELFFGEGSRLTVL.

This clonotype was recorded a few times. This CDR3 reads CASSAVSRDGYTF. The CDR3 DNA reads TGTGCCAGCAGCGCCGTCTCAAGGGATGGCTACACCTTC. This chain links TRBV9 with TRBJ1-2; D gene ambiguous. V was clipped by 3 bases and J by 6 bases, with 12 bases between them. Looked up from germline, CDR1 is SGDLS and CDR2 is YYNGEE. The CDR3 consists of 13 residues. The whole variable domain, filled in from reference TRBV9 and TRBJ1-2, reads DSGVTQTPKHLITATGQRVTLRCSPRSGDLSVYWYQQSLDQGLQFLIQYYNGEERAKGNILERFSAQQFPDLHSELNLSSLELGDSALYFCASSAVSRDGYTFGSGTRLTVV.

This clonotype was counted ten times or more. The chain links TRBV7-2 to TRBJ2-4; no reliable D call. The CDR3 sequence is 14 residues long. The germline CDR1 and CDR2 sequences are SGHTA and FQGNSA. The V gene lost 3 bases and the J gene lost 2 bases, with 8 bases spanning the gap. In DNA form, the CDR3 reads TGTGCCAGCAGCTTGGGCACCACCAAAAACATTCAGTACTTC. It codes for CASSLGTTKNIQYF.

The rearrangement uses TRBV12-3 or TRBV12-4 and TRBJ1-2, with TRBD1 identical over 7 bases. CDR3 length: 14 residues. V was pared by 6 bases and J by 6 bases, with 10 bases of the junction left unmatched. CDR3 amino acids: CASSGGQGEDGYTF. In DNA, the CDR3 is TGTGCCAGCAGCGGGGGGCAGGGGGAGGATGGCTACACCTTC.

The CDR3 nucleotides are TGCGCCAGCAGCTTGGCCTATGGGCAGCCCCAGCATTTT. This encodes CASSLAYGQPQHF. The chain couples TRBV5-1 to TRBJ1-5; D is undetermined. The V and J ends lost 0 bases and 7 bases respectively, with 8 bases between them. The V gene's germline CDR1 is SGHRS and CDR2 YFSETQ. CDR3 length: 13 residues.

V usage is TRBV9 and J usage is TRBJ2-2; 10 bases align to TRBD1. Germline CDR1 reads SGDLS; CDR2 reads YYNGEE. Unmatched junction bases numbered 6, after V lost 3 bases and J lost 4 bases. The CDR3 is 16 amino acids. DNA of the CDR3: TGTGCCAGCAGCGGGACCGGGACAGGGGCCACCGGGGAGCTGTTTTTT. It translates to CASSGTGTGATGELFF.

The genes are TRBV5-4 and TRBJ2-1; tentatively, D is TRBD1 (6 bases). Trimming stripped 7 bases from V and 7 bases from J, with 24 bases between. The CDR3 length is 16 residues. Germline CDR1 and CDR2: SGHNT and YYREEE (reference sequence). The CDR3 region has the DNA TGTGCCAGCGGAGTCATGATAGGGCAGGGGAGAAATGAGCAGTTCTTC. Its translation is CASGVMIGQGRNEQFF.

The chain links TRBV2 to TRBJ2-5, with D possibly called TRBD1 or TRBD2 (5 bases each). The CDR3 spans 14 residues. CDR1 is SNHLY, CDR2 FYNNEI, per germline. V was cut by 7 bases and J by 5 bases, with 17 bases left in between. The CDR3 sequence: CASIRDGGSETQYF. The CDR3 DNA follows: TGTGCCAGCATCCGGGACGGCGGCAGTGAGACCCAGTACTTC.

The rearrangement uses TRBV2 and TRBJ2-7, with a weak D call TRBD1 (5 bases). V was clipped by 3 bases and J by 2 bases, with 14 bases between them. Germline lookup yields CDR1 SNHLY and CDR2 FYNNEI. This CDR3 comprises 15 residues. CDR3 protein: CASSEGQGRTYEQYF. The CDR3 DNA is TGTGCCAGCAGTGAGGGTCAGGGAAGAACCTACGAGCAGTACTTC. Filled out from reference TRBV2 and TRBJ2-7, the complete variable domain reads EPEVTQTPSHQVTQMGQEVILRCVPISNHLYFYWYRQILGQKVEFLVSFYNNEISEKSEIFDDQFSVERPDGSNFTLKIRSTKLEDSAMYFCASSEGQGRTYEQYFGPGTRLTVT.

The CDR3 is CASSSSSGGPQETQYF. The CDR3 DNA reads TGTGCCAGCAGTTCTTCCAGCGGGGGCCCACAAGAGACCCAGTACTTC. The rearrangement uses TRBV27 and TRBJ2-5; 8 positions agree with TRBD2. CDR3 length equals 16 residues. Unmatched junction bases numbered 9, after V lost 4 bases and J lost 2 bases. The V gene's germline CDR1 is MNHEY and CDR2 SMNVEV (reference sequence).

The chain links TRBV10-3 to TRBJ2-7, with D maybe TRBD1 (7 bases). V was shortened by 6 bases and J by 2 bases, with 17 bases between the two germline ends. Germline assignment: CDR1 ENHRY and CDR2 SYGVKD. The CDR3 runs 15 residues. CDR3 sequence (DNA): TGTGCCATCAGCGATCCGGGGGACAGTGCCTACGAGCAGTACTTC. It translates to CAISDPGDSAYEQYF.

The chain joins TRBV12-3 or TRBV12-4 to TRBJ2-3; 8 bases map to TRBD2. V was pared by 8 bases and J by 1 base, with 8 bases of the junction left unmatched. This CDR3 has 15 residues. CDR3 residues: CASGETGGRTDTQYF. The CDR3 DNA reads as TGTGCCAGCGGCGAAACGGGGGGGCGCACAGATACGCAGTATTTT.

This clonotype was observed a handful of times. The chain employs TRBV7-9 and TRBJ1-2, with 7 bases lining up with TRBD1. Germline loops: CDR1 SEHNR, CDR2 FQNEAQ (reference sequence). Trimming removed 4 bases from V and 4 bases from J; junction bases left unmatched: 12. The CDR3 has 16 amino acids. The CDR3 nucleotides are TGTGCCAGCAGCTCCCCGGGACAGCATTTTCCCTATGGCTACACCTTC. Protein: CASSSPGQHFPYGYTF.

The chain carries TRBV12-3 or TRBV12-4 and TRBJ2-7, with D possibly being TRBD1 (5 bases). Trimming removed 2 bases from V and 0 bases from J, with 8 bases in between. The CDR3 runs 14 residues. Written as DNA, the CDR3 is TGTGCCAGCAGTTTAACAGGTATCTCCTACGAGCAGTACTTC. Protein product: CASSLTGISYEQYF.

In its sample, this clonotype was seen a few times. This chain joins TRBV29-1 and TRBJ2-7; tentative D call: TRBD2 (6 bases). V lost 1 base and J 3 bases, leaving 16 bases between the germline ends. Looked up from germline, CDR1 is SQVTM and CDR2 is ANQGSEA. This CDR3 has 15 amino acids. The CDR3: CSVEVPTGVGYEQYF. The CDR3, as DNA: TGCAGCGTTGAAGTCCCCACGGGGGTCGGCTACGAGCAGTACTTC.

This clonotype was observed a few times. J is TRBJ2-4 and V is TRBV2, with TRBD2 as a possible D gene (6 bases). Trimming cost V 2 bases and J 6 bases, with 14 bases left between them. Germline V gene lookup returns CDR1 SNHLY and CDR2 FYNNEI. The CDR3 runs to 15 residues. CDR3 bases: TGTGCCAGCAGTGAATGGCGGGGTCTAGGAAACATTCAGTACTTC. It codes for CASSEWRGLGNIQYF.

This sequence joins TRBV12-3 or TRBV12-4 and TRBJ2-7; D uncertain. V dropped 3 bases and J dropped 4 bases, with 7 bases sitting between them. This CDR3 contains 12 residues. The CDR3 DNA reads as TGTGCCAGCAGTTTGTACCTATACGAGCAGTACTTC. This codes for CASSLYLYEQYF.

The chain links TRBV18 to TRBJ2-3; D not resolved. CDR3 length: 15 amino acids. Trimming stripped 4 bases from V and 0 bases from J, with 11 bases between. From germline, CDR1 is KGHSH and CDR2 LQKENI. The CDR3 spells CASSQTSDSTDTQYF. The CDR3 nucleotides read TGTGCCAGCTCACAGACCTCGGACAGCACAGATACGCAGTATTTT.

This clonotype was counted a few times. J is TRBJ2-7 and V is TRBV7-9; tentatively, D is TRBD1 or TRBD2 (5 bases each). CDR1 SEHNR and CDR2 FQNEAQ come from the germline V gene (reference sequence). The CDR3 sequence is 14 residues long. V was cut by 4 bases and J by 3 bases, with 13 bases left in between. CDR3 DNA: TGTGCCAGCAGCTGGGACGTCAGGAGCTACGAGCAGTACTTC. Translating gives CASSWDVRSYEQYF.

V and J are TRBV7-2 and TRBJ2-1; 10 bases agree with TRBD2. The V gene's germline CDR1 is SGHTA and CDR2 FQGNSA. This CDR3 has 14 residues. The ends lost 5 bases at V and 6 bases at J; junction bases unmatched: 4. The CDR3 nucleotides are TGTGCCAGCAGCGGACTAGCGGATTCCAATGAGCAGTTCTTC. This sequence encodes CASSGLADSNEQFF.

This clonotype was counted many times. V and J are TRBV7-2 and TRBJ1-1; D unclear. CDR3 size: 15 residues. Germline CDR1 is SGHTA and CDR2 is FQGNSA. The V gene lost 5 bases and the J gene lost 4 bases, with 17 bases spanning the gap. DNA for the CDR3: TGTGCCAGCAGCCCGTTGGTAGCTCAGAGCACTGAAGCTTTCTTT. Protein product: CASSPLVAQSTEAFF.

The rearrangement joins TRBV23-1 to TRBJ1-5; D is possibly TRBD1 (5 bases). TRBV23-1 is marked as an open reading frame, function uncertain. V lost 2 bases to trimming and J lost 6 bases, with 11 bases between them. The CDR3 loop spans 14 amino acids. CDR3 coding DNA: TGCGCCAGCAGTCAAACCGGGGACGCTCAGCCCCAGCATTTT. It is translated as CASSQTGDAQPQHF.

This clonotype was counted only a few times. The chain uses TRBV12-3 or TRBV12-4 and TRBJ2-7; D is tentatively TRBD1 or TRBD2 (5 bases each). V lost 7 bases to trimming and J lost 2 bases, with 15 bases between them. The CDR3 has 14 amino acids. This CDR3 reads CASIFGTGPYEQYF. The CDR3 bases are TGTGCCAGCATTTTCGGGACCGGTCCCTACGAGCAGTACTTC.

The J gene is TRBJ1-5, the V gene TRBV6-1; D is undetermined. This CDR3 has 14 residues. Trimming pared 2 bases from V and 4 bases from J, leaving 9 bases between. Germline V gene lookup returns CDR1 MNHNS and CDR2 SASEGT. This CDR3 reads CASSEWGVNQPQHF. In DNA, the CDR3 is TGTGCCAGCAGTGAATGGGGTGTTAATCAGCCCCAGCATTTT.

The V call is TRBV27, the J call TRBJ2-1; 7 bases are a match to TRBD2. Trimming at V came to 7 bases and at J to 1 base, leaving 1 base not matched to a gene. CDR3 length: 13 residues. Germline CDR1 is MNHEY and CDR2 is SMNVEV (reference sequence). DNA for the CDR3: TGTGCCAGCATGGGGGGGTCCTACAATGAGCAGTTCTTC. Its protein product is CASMGGSYNEQFF.